The 30 T cell receptor beta chains below were found in one sample sequenced in a study of monozygotic twins with inflammatory bowel disease. TCRdb re-analyzed the 5' RACE reads; it lists each CDR3 protein once, without DNA. The sample includes roughly 300,000 distinct CDR3 sequences. Material: blood. These receptors all come from a human donor with ulcerative colitis or Crohn's disease, or a healthy co-twin of an affected twin (not recorded which).

The chain carries TRBV7-9 and TRBJ1-1. The CDR3 has 14 residues. Germline CDR1 reads SEHNR; CDR2 reads FQNEAQ (reference sequence). The CDR3 sequence: CASSLAIANTEAFF.

The CDR3: CASSPNGYYGYTF. The gene calls are TRBV18 and TRBJ1-2. The CDR3 consists of 13 residues. From germline, CDR1 is KGHSH and CDR2 LQKENI. The full variable domain, in which reference TRBV18 and TRBJ1-2 provide the parts outside the CDR3, is NAGVMQNPRHLVRRRGQEARLRCSPMKGHSHVYWYRQLPEEGLKFMVYLQKENIIDESGMPKERFSAEFPKEGPSILRIQQVVRGDSAAYFCASSPNGYYGYTFGSGTRLTVV.

The chain is built from TRBV7-9 and TRBJ2-1; absent DNA, TCRdb's TRBD2 call cannot be checked. CDR3 length: 16 residues. Looked up from germline, CDR1 is SEHNR and CDR2 is FQNEAQ (reference sequence). The CDR3 is CASSLAWRVSYNEQFF. The full variable domain, in which reference TRBV7-9 and TRBJ2-1 provide the parts outside the CDR3, is DTGVSQNPRHKITKRGQNVTFRCDPISEHNRLYWYRQTLGQGPEFLTYFQNEAQLEKSRLLSDRFSAERPKGSFSTLEIQRTEQGDSAMYLCASSLAWRVSYNEQFFGPGTRLTVL.

The chain couples TRBV28 to TRBJ1-5. The germline V gene has CDR1 MDHEN and CDR2 SYDVKM. The length of the CDR3 is 14 residues. CDR3 loop: CASSLTGNNQPQHF.

This chain links TRBV27 with TRBJ1-4. The CDR3 covers 16 residues. In germline, CDR1 is MNHEY, CDR2 SMNVEV (reference sequence). The CDR3 is CASASSPGLFNEKLFF.

V usage is TRBV4-3 and J usage is TRBJ1-4. The CDR3 is made up of 16 amino acids. The V gene's germline CDR1 is LGHNA and CDR2 YSLEER. The CDR3 protein is CASSQSGTVTNEKLFF.

The J gene is TRBJ2-7, the V gene TRBV7-6; TCRdb's D gene call, TRBD1, goes unchecked for lack of DNA. This CDR3 has 13 amino acids. Germline V gives CDR1 SGHVS, CDR2 FNYEAQ. The CDR3 region is CASSTGPLYEQYF.

This sequence joins TRBV5-1 and TRBJ1-2; TCRdb indicates TRBD1, and absent DNA this call remains unverified. CDR3 length: 17 residues. Germline CDR1 and CDR2: SGHRS and YFSETQ. This CDR3 reads CASSYLPPTGGGYGYTF.

The chain is built from TRBV3-1 and TRBJ2-5; TCRdb designates TRBD2, a call that cannot be tested without DNA. Looked up from germline, CDR1 is LGHDT and CDR2 is YNNKEL (reference sequence). The CDR3 totals 16 residues. CDR3 sequence: CASSQDEGRLQETQYF.

The chain employs TRBV6-2 or TRBV6-3 and TRBJ2-1; TCRdb calls TRBD1, which cannot be checked without DNA. Germline values: CDR1 MNHEY, CDR2 SVGEGT. The CDR3 extends over 16 amino acids. The chain's CDR3 is CASSYSGGRLQNEQFF.

The CDR3 loop reads CASRTSGISEQYF. V and J are TRBV6-2 or TRBV6-3 and TRBJ2-7; the D gene TCRdb calls, TRBD2, cannot be checked with no DNA. This CDR3 has 13 residues. Germline CDR1 is MNHEY and CDR2 is SVGEGT.

This chain uses TRBV18 with TRBJ1-3; the D call of TRBD1 rests on TCRdb alone, since no DNA is present to check it. Germline V CDR1 and CDR2: KGHSH, LQKENI. The CDR3 totals 17 residues. CDR3 sequence: CASSSGQGLARGNTIYF.

V usage is TRBV18 and J usage is TRBJ2-5. CDR1 KGHSH and CDR2 LQKENI come from the germline V gene. This CDR3 comprises 11 residues. CDR3 residues: CASSPSETQYF.

CDR3 protein: CASRPSYNEQFF. The chain carries TRBV12-3 or TRBV12-4 and TRBJ2-1. The CDR3 has 12 residues.

J is TRBJ2-7 and V is TRBV5-1. In germline, CDR1 is SGHRS, CDR2 YFSETQ. This CDR3 is built from 12 residues. This chain's CDR3 is CASSPTNYEQYF.

The chain's CDR3 is CATYADRGLGGYTF. The chain uses TRBV27 and TRBJ1-2; TCRdb proposes TRBD1, but this gene call is untestable without DNA. The CDR3 loop spans 14 amino acids. The germline V gene encodes CDR1 MNHEY and CDR2 SMNVEV (reference sequence).

The rearrangement uses TRBV14 and TRBJ2-3. CDR1 is SGHDN, CDR2 FVKESK, per germline. The CDR3 loop spans 15 amino acids. CDR3 amino acids: CASSQVTGITDTQYF.

Judged by frequency, this clonotype is large (0.1 to 1%). The chain has TRBV10-3 and TRBJ2-3; the D gene TCRdb calls, TRBD2, cannot be checked with no DNA. Germline CDR1 ENHRY, CDR2 SYGVKD. The length of the CDR3 is 16 residues. The CDR3 protein is CAISDLQAGGPDTQYF.

The chain has TRBV6-2 or TRBV6-3 and TRBJ2-5; the TCRdb call, TRBD2, lacks DNA for checking. The CDR3 consists of 20 residues. From germline, CDR1 is MNHEY and CDR2 SVGEGT. The CDR3: CASSYSVGVGREVKIETQYF.

The chain joins TRBV18 to TRBJ1-2; the TCRdb D gene call, TRBD1, has no DNA to confirm it. CDR3 length: 16 amino acids. Germline CDR1 reads KGHSH; CDR2 reads LQKENI. The CDR3 here is CASSPSRTGQHYGYTF.

CDR3: CASSLEARDTEAFF. The rearrangement links TRBV5-1 to TRBJ1-1; the D gene TCRdb calls, TRBD1, cannot be checked with no DNA. Germline V lookup: CDR1 SGHRS, CDR2 YFSETQ. CDR3 length equals 14 residues. Based on the CDR3 plus reference TRBV5-1 and TRBJ1-1, the full variable domain is KAGVTQTPRYLIKTRGQQVTLSCSPISGHRSVSWYQQTPGQGLQFLFEYFSETQRNKGNFPGRFSGRQFSNSRSEMNVSTLELGDSALYLCASSLEARDTEAFFGQGTRLTVV.

This sequence joins TRBV20-1 and TRBJ1-5; TCRdb names TRBD1, which stays unverified in the absence of DNA. The CDR3 runs to 17 residues. Germline CDR1 DFQATT, CDR2 SNEGSKA (reference sequence). The CDR3 sequence is CSASAYPARGLNQPQHF.

The chain couples TRBV7-2 to TRBJ1-2; TCRdb selects TRBD1, and the lack of DNA leaves this call unchecked. CDR1 is SGHTA, CDR2 FQGNSA, per germline. The CDR3 is 14 residues long. The CDR3 protein is CASTKTGRDYGYTF.

The rearrangement joins TRBV20-1 to TRBJ2-7; lacking DNA, the TRBD1 call made by TCRdb goes unchecked. The CDR3 has 13 amino acids. From germline, CDR1 is DFQATT and CDR2 SNEGSKA (reference sequence). Here the CDR3 reads CSAHKGRVNEQYF.

J is TRBJ2-1 and V is TRBV2; TCRdb names TRBD2, which stays unverified in the absence of DNA. The CDR3 is made up of 14 amino acids. Germline assignment: CDR1 SNHLY and CDR2 FYNNEI. This CDR3 reads CASRIRTSGGMQFF.

The chain combines TRBV27 with TRBJ2-1; TCRdb gives TRBD2 as the D gene, but with no DNA this cannot be confirmed. The CDR3 loop spans 15 amino acids. Germline V gene sequence: CDR1 MNHEY, CDR2 SMNVEV (reference sequence). This CDR3 reads CASSRGLAGLDEQFF.

The chain has TRBV12-3 or TRBV12-4 and TRBJ1-2. The CDR3 is 13 amino acids. The CDR3: CASRRIGGDGYTF.

The chain carries TRBV20-1 and TRBJ1-1; TCRdb lists TRBD1, though no DNA is available to test this call. There are 12 residues in the CDR3. Germline V lookup: CDR1 DFQATT, CDR2 SNEGSKA (reference sequence). The CDR3 protein is CSARDRFSEAFF.

The V call is TRBV27, the J call TRBJ2-3; TCRdb calls TRBD1, which cannot be checked without DNA. Germline-derived CDR1 and CDR2 are MNHEY and SMNVEV (reference sequence). The CDR3 length is 13 residues. The CDR3 loop is CASSRPGGDTQYF.

The chain has TRBV18 and TRBJ2-1; TCRdb's D call of TRBD2 is untestable without DNA. The CDR3 extends over 18 amino acids. In germline, CDR1 is KGHSH, CDR2 LQKENI. The CDR3 spells CASSSIAILSGRAFEQFF.